This T cell receptor beta chain appears in the sequencing data of a study of blood T cell repertoires in COVID-19. As for the study in general: Whether acute or convalescent, the COVID-19 samples came from the United States, Italy and Spain.

The authors' processing: Estimates of nucleated cell counts were drawn from the amplification of reference gene primers. TCRdb's copy holds only in-frame clones and misses some; the assay was immunoSEQ multiplex PCR. That table is the source of V, J and clone size, and D and trimming were worked out from the DNA. The data hold about 160,000 clones, with roughly 89% observed a single time. In germline, CDR1 is GTSNPN, CDR2 SVGIG (reference sequence). Trimming removed 5 bases from V and 3 bases from J, with 15 bases in between. The CDR3 runs to 14 residues. This chain links TRBV30 with TRBJ2-3, with a possible D match to TRBD2 (7 bases). The clonotype originates from a woman aged 60 to 75 who had recovered from COVID-19. Sequenced sample: peripheral blood. Here the CDR3 DNA reads TGTGCCTGGGGCGTACAGGGAGGGACAGATACGCAGTATTTT. The encoded protein is CAWGVQGGTDTQYF.